Presented here are 6 T cell receptor beta chains from one specimen sequenced in a study of vaccination effects on CD4 cells after COVID-19. Assay: immunoSEQ multiplex PCR; the TCRdb copy retains only in-frame clones and omits some. The sample records tens of thousands of clones, 73% being singletons. These receptors are not linked to any known antigen. Sequencing was preceded by expansion of antigen-specific CD4+ T cells with viral peptide pools in the ViraFEST assay. After less than twelve days in culture, the CD4+ T cells were isolated. Negative nucleocapsid antibody tests before and after vaccination confirmed no previous SARS-CoV-2 infection. Specimen: CD4+ T cells from PBMCs cultured with SARS-CoV-2 spike peptides, collected before COVID-19 vaccination. These receptors were collected from a human donor who received a COVID-19 vaccine.

This clone was seen a few times. This sequence joins TRBV5-5 and TRBJ1-4; tentative D call: TRBD1 (5 bases). The CDR3 extends over 13 amino acids. From germline, CDR1 is SGHKS and CDR2 YYEKEE (reference sequence). V was pared by 3 bases and J by 8 bases, with 11 bases between. The CDR3 DNA reads TGTGCCAGCAGCTCCGAGGGGCAGGAAAAACTGTTTTTT. Translated, it gives CASSSEGQEKLFF.

The CDR3 protein is CASSQLGGEAFF. CDR3 nucleotide sequence: TGTGCCAGCAGCCAATTGGGTGGGGAAGCTTTCTTT. The chain recombines TRBV14 with TRBJ1-1; no clear D. Germline V gene lookup returns CDR1 SGHDN and CDR2 FVKESK. CDR3 size: 12 residues. Trimming stripped 2 bases from V and 8 bases from J, with 9 bases between.

V is TRBV2 and J is TRBJ1-4; D is uncertain. Trimming cost V 3 bases and J 4 bases, with 9 bases left between them. CDR3 size: 14 residues. Germline-derived CDR1 and CDR2 are SNHLY and FYNNEI. In nucleotides, the CDR3 is TGTGCCAGCAGTGATGGGCAGCATAATGAAAAACTGTTTTTT. This encodes CASSDGQHNEKLFF. The full variable domain, its missing parts supplied by reference TRBV2 and TRBJ1-4, is EPEVTQTPSHQVTQMGQEVILRCVPISNHLYFYWYRQILGQKVEFLVSFYNNEISEKSEIFDDQFSVERPDGSNFTLKIRSTKLEDSAMYFCASSDGQHNEKLFFGSGTQLSVL.

This chain joins TRBV4-1 and TRBJ1-6, with 7 bases identical to TRBD1. Germline V gene data show CDR1 as MGHRA and CDR2 as YSYEKL. V lost 1 base, J lost 10 bases, and 16 bases stayed unmatched. The CDR3 runs 18 residues. The CDR3 nucleotides read TGCGCCAGCAGCCAAGTCTTCCCCTCCGCAGGGGGGCGGTCACCCCTCCACTTT. Translated, it gives CASSQVFPSAGGRSPLHF.

The rearrangement joins TRBV5-1 to TRBJ2-2; 8 nucleotides align to TRBD1. V lost 5 bases to trimming and J lost 5 bases; unmatched junction nucleotides: 11. CDR1 is SGHRS, CDR2 YFSETQ, per germline. This CDR3 contains 16 residues. CDR3 sequence: CASSWGWTGRTGELFF. For the CDR3, the DNA is TGCGCCAGCAGTTGGGGGTGGACAGGGCGTACCGGGGAGCTGTTTTTT. The full variable domain, completed using reference TRBV5-1 and TRBJ2-2, is KAGVTQTPRYLIKTRGQQVTLSCSPISGHRSVSWYQQTPGQGLQFLFEYFSETQRNKGNFPGRFSGRQFSNSRSEMNVSTLELGDSALYLCASSWGWTGRTGELFFGEGSRLTVL.

The chain carries TRBV7-6 and TRBJ2-7, with TRBD1 matching over 9 bases. This CDR3 comprises 15 residues. The germline gives CDR1 SGHVS, CDR2 FNYEAQ. The J segment lost 6 bases and the V segment lost 0 bases, leaving 6 bases of the junction unmatched. The CDR3 loop is CASSLAEGQGGEQYF. The CDR3 nucleotides read TGTGCCAGCAGCTTAGCGGAGGGACAGGGAGGCGAGCAGTACTTC.